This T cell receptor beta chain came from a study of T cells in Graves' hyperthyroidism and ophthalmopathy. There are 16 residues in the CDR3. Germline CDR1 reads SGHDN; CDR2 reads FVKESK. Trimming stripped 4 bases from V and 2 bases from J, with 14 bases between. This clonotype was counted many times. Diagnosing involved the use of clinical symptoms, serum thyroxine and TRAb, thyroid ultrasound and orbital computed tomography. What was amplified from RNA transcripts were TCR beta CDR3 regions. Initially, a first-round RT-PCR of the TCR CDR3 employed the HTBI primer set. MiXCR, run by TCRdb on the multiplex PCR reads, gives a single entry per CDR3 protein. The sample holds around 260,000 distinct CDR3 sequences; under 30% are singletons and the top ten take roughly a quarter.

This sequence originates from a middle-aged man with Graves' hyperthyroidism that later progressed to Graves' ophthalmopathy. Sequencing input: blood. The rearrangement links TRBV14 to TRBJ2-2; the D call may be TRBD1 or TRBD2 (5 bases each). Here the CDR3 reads CASSLTGTKNTGELFF. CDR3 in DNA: TGTGCCAGCAGCCTGACCGGGACCAAAAACACCGGGGAGCTGTTTTTT. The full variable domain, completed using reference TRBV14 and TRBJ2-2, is EAGVTQFPSHSVIEKGQTVTLRCDPISGHDNLYWYRRVMGKEIKFLLHFVKESKQDESGMPNNRFLAERTGGTYSTLKVQPAELEDSGVYFCASSLTGTKNTGELFFGEGSRLTVL.